These 14 T cell receptor beta chains came from one sample sequenced in a study of read filtering for tumor transcriptome and immune sequencing. The library was built from around 0.4 ug RNA with molecular barcoded adaptors for alpha/delta and beta/gamma chains. MiXCR, applied by TCRdb to the reads, yields one record per CDR3 protein. This table holds 100,000 to 150,000 distinct CDR3 sequences, 10% to 15% found once. Sequencing was performed on a population of CD138-negative cells sorted from bone marrow. The receptor set was obtained from a donor aged 40 or older with multiple myeloma.

This clonotype was seen ten or more times. The chain has TRBV20-1 and TRBJ2-3; 9 bases map to TRBD1. The CDR3 runs 16 residues. Trimming cost V 2 bases and J 3 bases; bases outside gene matches: 9. In germline, CDR1 is DFQATT, CDR2 SNEGSKA (reference sequence). This chain's CDR3 is CSARSITGGETDTQYF. The CDR3 DNA follows: TGCAGTGCTAGATCAATAACAGGGGGCGAAACAGATACGCAGTATTTT.

At least ten counts were recorded for this clonotype. This rearrangement joins TRBV7-9 to TRBJ2-7; D is uncertain. Germline assignment: CDR1 SEHNR and CDR2 FQNEAQ (reference sequence). V was shortened by 1 base and J by 1 base, with 14 bases between the two germline ends. The CDR3 sequence is 16 residues long. CDR3 nucleotide sequence: TGTGCCAGCAGCTTAGTGCAGCACATGATGTCCTACGAGCAGTACTTC. It codes for CASSLVQHMMSYEQYF.

This clonotype occurred many times. The chain carries TRBV3-1 and TRBJ2-3; the match to TRBD2 covers 11 bases. Germline CDR1 and CDR2: LGHDT and YNNKEL (reference sequence). The J segment lost 6 bases and the V segment lost 6 bases, leaving 8 bases of the junction unmatched. This CDR3 region has 15 residues. The chain's CDR3 is CASSLAGGLRDTQYF. DNA of the CDR3: TGTGCCAGCAGTCTAGCGGGGGGCCTTCGGGATACGCAGTATTTT.

The chain uses TRBV7-9 and TRBJ1-5; no clear D gene. Per germline, CDR1 SEHNR and CDR2 FQNEAQ (reference sequence). The CDR3 spans 14 residues. Trimming stripped 2 bases from V and 4 bases from J, with 9 bases between. The CDR3 DNA sequence: TGTGCCAGCAGCTTAACGGGAGAGAATCAGCCCCAGCATTTT. As protein: CASSLTGENQPQHF.

This clonotype was detected a few times. The chain employs TRBV7-2 and TRBJ2-6; TRBD1 agrees at 9 bases. With V trimmed by 5 bases and J by 4 bases, 12 bases remained unmatched. Germline-derived CDR1 and CDR2 are SGHTA and FQGNSA. The CDR3 is made up of 18 amino acids. CDR3 protein: CASSGRDRVRRGANVLTF. DNA for the CDR3: TGTGCCAGCAGCGGCCGGGACAGGGTACGCCGGGGGGCCAACGTCCTGACTTTC. The full variable domain, in which reference TRBV7-2 and TRBJ2-6 provide the parts outside the CDR3, is GAGVSQSPSNKVTEKGKDVELRCDPISGHTALYWYRQSLGQGLEFLIYFQGNSAPDKSGLPSDRFSAERTGGSVSTLTIQRTQQEDSAVYLCASSGRDRVRRGANVLTFGAGSRLTVL.

This clonotype has at least ten counts. The chain combines TRBV6-2 or TRBV6-3 with TRBJ1-1, with D uncertain. With 8 bases removed from V and 4 bases from J, the gap between germline ends came to 17 bases. This CDR3 contains 14 residues. The germline V gene has CDR1 MNHEY and CDR2 SVGEGT. CDR3 in amino acids: CASDYEGLGTEAFF. The CDR3 DNA follows: TGTGCCAGCGACTACGAGGGTCTGGGCACTGAAGCTTTCTTT.

This clonotype occurred many times. The chain is built from TRBV20-1 and TRBJ2-3; 10 nucleotides agree with TRBD2. Looked up from germline, CDR1 is DFQATT and CDR2 is SNEGSKA (reference sequence). The CDR3 runs 16 residues. J was trimmed by 3 bases and V by 4 bases; bases with no gene match: 10. The CDR3 here is CSANLGSGGATDTQYF. The CDR3 region has the DNA TGCAGTGCTAACCTGGGGAGCGGGGGGGCGACAGATACGCAGTATTTT.

This clonotype was observed many times. The chain carries TRBV12-3 or TRBV12-4 and TRBJ2-6, with TRBD1 identical over 7 bases. This CDR3 comprises 16 residues. V lost 6 bases to trimming and J lost 2 bases; unmatched junction nucleotides: 7. In nucleotides, the CDR3 is TGTGCCAGCAGGAGTATAACAGGGGCTGGGGCCAACGTCCTGACTTTC. Translation gives CASRSITGAGANVLTF.

This clonotype was counted ten times or more. This chain connects TRBV18 to TRBJ1-1; a possible D gene is TRBD1 (5 bases). CDR1 KGHSH and CDR2 LQKENI come from the germline V gene. This CDR3 region has 12 residues. Trimming took off 2 bases at V and 11 bases at J, with 12 bases between the two ends. DNA for the CDR3: TGTGCCAGCTCACCAGGGACCGAGGTGGCTTTCTTT. Translation gives CASSPGTEVAFF.

There are a few counts of this clonotype. The rearrangement uses TRBV5-1 and TRBJ1-1; the match to TRBD1 covers 9 bases. The junction had 5 bases not matched to a gene; V was cut back by 2 bases and J by 3 bases. This CDR3 is built from 15 residues. The germline V gene has CDR1 SGHRS and CDR2 YFSETQ. As DNA, the CDR3 is TGCGCCAGCAGCTTATCGGACAGGGGCCACACTGAAGCTTTCTTT. Translation: CASSLSDRGHTEAFF.

This clonotype showed up many times. The chain links TRBV2 to TRBJ1-4; no clear D gene. Germline values: CDR1 SNHLY, CDR2 FYNNEI. Trimming shortened V by 4 bases and J by 8 bases, and 14 bases separated the two germline ends. The CDR3 runs to 14 residues. The CDR3 loop reads CASSVLGFEEKLFF. CDR3 nucleotides: TGTGCCAGCAGTGTTCTGGGTTTCGAAGAAAAACTGTTTTTT.

This clonotype was counted many times. The rearrangement uses TRBV6-5 and TRBJ2-6; D unclear. V shed 5 bases and J shed 0 bases, with 17 bases lying between them. This CDR3 comprises 18 residues. Germline V gene sequence: CDR1 MNHEY, CDR2 SVGAGI. The DNA for the CDR3 is TGTGCCAGCAGTCGTAGGGCATTGGAGACCTCTGGGGCCAACGTCCTGACTTTC. Translating it yields CASSRRALETSGANVLTF.

Concerning this clonotype: A single base separates this from a much larger clone, so it may be a read error. A read error is likely, as this CDR3 ends without the conserved phenylalanine or tryptophan. This chain links TRBV20-1 with TRBJ2-3; possible D gene TRBD2, 6 bases. Trimming removed 5 bases from V and 4 bases from J, with 16 bases in between. The length of the CDR3 is 14 residues. Germline V gives CDR1 DFQATT, CDR2 SNEGSKA (reference sequence). CDR3 DNA: TGCAGTGCTGCGAGCAGGAGGGCCTCAGATACGCAGTATTCT. This translates into CSAASRRASDTQYS.

Many counts were recorded for this clonotype. V and J are TRBV7-3 and TRBJ2-1; tentative D call: TRBD2 (5 bases). Trimming removed 4 bases from V and 3 bases from J, with 10 bases in between. This CDR3 has 14 amino acids. Germline V CDR1 and CDR2: SGHTA, FQGTGA. The CDR3 is CASSSGVNYNEQFF. The CDR3 DNA reads TGTGCCAGCAGCTCCGGGGTAAACTACAATGAGCAGTTCTTC.